The rows below give T cell receptor beta chains drawn from one sample of a study of blood T cell repertoires in COVID-19. Using immunoSEQ multiplex PCR, the repertoire was profiled, and TCRdb retains in-frame clones only, with some absent. The table includes some 300,000 clones, roughly 91% detected once. The sample consisted of PBMCs or T cells enriched from blood (not recorded which). The receptors here all came from a woman younger than 45 who had recovered from COVID-19. Both conserved end residues are trimmed from each CDR3.

V,length,CDR3
TRBV3-1/TRBV3-2,12,ASIDSGGPNEQF
TRBV4-2,14,ASSQDQAALTGELF
TRBV5-1,12,ASRGGTAEYEQY
TRBV19,13,ASSTGGLSNQPQH
TRBV19,14,ASSTRDRTYNSPLH
TRBV5-6,14,ASSWGQGMMGYGYT
TRBV18,13,ASSPPSGATTEAF
TRBV28,11,ATQQGAHEKLF
TRBV19,13,ASWDQLASTDTQY
TRBV6-5,14,ASSWVQGIRGTEAF
TRBV7-2,14,ASSLRLAGLSYEQY
TRBV9,12,ASSGGGASVEQF
TRBV4-3,13,ASSQRTGVNYGYT
TRBV19,13,ASSMMSSSNQPQH
TRBV24-1,14,ATSAVGSGSTDTQY
TRBV28,13,ASSDMGQVNEKLF
TRBV9,14,ASSVASGGSTGELF
TRBV21-1,13,ASRGTSGDTGELF
TRBV2,13,ASSEGPGGGYGYT
TRBV18,13,ASSPGPGMVQPQH
TRBV5-6,14,ASSLRTGFEGTEAF
TRBV7-2,13,ASSLEGVTQNTQY
TRBV27,14,ASSLAGARSISEAF
TRBV6-5,8,ATGEYEQY
TRBV27,16,ASSLGAWAGTGRWEQY
TRBV5-4,12,ASSTWSSYNEQF
TRBV6-5,13,ASSSPGSGNAEAF
TRBV19,13,ASSRAGQGYNEQY
TRBV19,13,ASTRDSSSYNEQF
TRBV18,15,ASSLLPPGQGFHTIY
TRBV30,10,AWNLAGEGQY
TRBV27,13,ASSFLGSSYNEQF
TRBV28,11,ASVSGRAGELF
TRBV6-4,12,ASSSARVNEKLF
TRBV27,15,ASSYLGARGSNTEAF
TRBV29-1,10,SVGSWSDEQF
TRBV20-1,11,SASREATYEQY
TRBV21-1,13,ASSNSGGPTLEQY
TRBV3-1/TRBV3-2,10,ASSPYTDTQY
TRBV27,12,ASRHHRGQETQY
TRBV6-1,12,ASSDRGARTEAF
TRBV10-2,12,ASSGGPGRNTIY
TRBV29-1,10,SVEIRGRGYT
TRBV5-1,13,ASSLGGRFTDTQY
TRBV7-6,11,ASSLGSSHEQF
TRBV7-2,11,ASSLARQDEQY
TRBV5-6,11,ASSPRQGVEQY
TRBV2,11,ASRGHTNTEAF
TRBV28,11,ASSFSPGQPQH
TRBV14,14,ASSQVGGTMNTEAF
TRBV10-3,10,ATRAGVEEQY
TRBV4-1,12,ASSHQRGSYEQY
TRBV6-2/TRBV6-3,17,ASSYSTSRDSTSNTEAF